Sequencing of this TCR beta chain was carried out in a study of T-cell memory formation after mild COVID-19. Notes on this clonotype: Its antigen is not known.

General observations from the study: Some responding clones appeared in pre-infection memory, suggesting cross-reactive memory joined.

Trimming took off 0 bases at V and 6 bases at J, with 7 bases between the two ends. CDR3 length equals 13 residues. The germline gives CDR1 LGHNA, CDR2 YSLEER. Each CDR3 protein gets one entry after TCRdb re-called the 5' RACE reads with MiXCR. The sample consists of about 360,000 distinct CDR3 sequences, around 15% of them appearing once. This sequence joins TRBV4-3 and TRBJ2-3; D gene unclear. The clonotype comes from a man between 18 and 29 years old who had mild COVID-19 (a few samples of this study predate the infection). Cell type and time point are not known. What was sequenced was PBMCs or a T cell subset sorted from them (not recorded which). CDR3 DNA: TGCGCCAGCAGCCAAGATCCTCGGGATACGCAGTATTTT. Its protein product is CASSQDPRDTQYF.